This T cell receptor beta chain stems from a study of T-cell memory formation after mild COVID-19. After 5'RACE with constant-segment primers, TCR alpha and TCR beta cDNA libraries carrying sample barcodes and UMIs were obtained. TCRdb passed the 5' RACE reads through MiXCR, listing each CDR3 protein once. The sample lists about 410,000 distinct CDR3 sequences, 23% occurring once. The origin of this receptor is an adult woman who had mild COVID-19 (a few samples of this study predate the infection). Cell type and time point are not known. The sequenced material came from PBMCs or a T cell subset sorted from them (not recorded which).

DNA for the CDR3: TGCGCCAGCAGCGCACAGGGGGAGGACACTGAAGCTTTCTTT. Its protein product is CASSAQGEDTEAFF. The chain couples TRBV4-1 to TRBJ1-1, with TRBD1 matching over 8 bases. The CDR3 is 14 amino acids. CDR1 is MGHRA and CDR2 is YSYEKL in the germline V gene. Unmatched junction bases numbered 5, after V lost 5 bases and J lost 3 bases.